The 12 T cell receptor beta chains presented below share a single source sample, sequenced in a study of blood T cells in healthy people across ages. A J-beta primer mix and a sample-barcoded 5' primer were used in a second PCR of about 6 to 12 cycles. TCRdb reprocessed the 5' RACE reads with MiXCR, giving one entry per CDR3 protein. The sample comprises hundreds of thousands of distinct CDR3 sequences, over 45% of which are singletons, and approximately 21% rests with the top ten. Sequencing was done on a sample of blood. The receptors stem from a man aged 25-45 years in good health.

The chain combines TRBV6-5 with TRBJ2-7; no firm D call. V dropped 6 bases and J dropped 2 bases, with 17 bases sitting between them. The CDR3 runs to 15 residues. Germline loops: CDR1 MNHEY, CDR2 SVGAGI. This chain's CDR3 is CASRPLTPLAYEQYF. In DNA, the CDR3 is TGTGCCAGCAGACCGCTTACCCCCTTAGCCTACGAGCAGTACTTC.

The chain carries TRBV5-1 and TRBJ1-5; a weak D match, TRBD1 (5 bases). This CDR3 is 13 amino acids long. The germline V and J ends were trimmed by 8 bases and 5 bases, with 14 bases remaining between them. Germline assignment: CDR1 SGHRS and CDR2 YFSETQ. The CDR3 loop reads CARPGTAYQPQHF. In DNA, the CDR3 is TGCGCCAGGCCCGGGACTGCCTATCAGCCCCAGCATTTT.

The chain uses TRBV12-5 and TRBJ2-6; the D is unclear. The CDR3 is 13 amino acids. The ends were cut back, 6 bases at V and 0 bases at J, with 3 bases in the middle. CDR1 and CDR2 from the germline V gene are LGHNT and FRNRAP. For the CDR3, the DNA is TGTGCTAGTGGCCCCTCTGGGGCCAACGTCCTGACTTTC. This gives the protein CASGPSGANVLTF.

V gene TRBV29-1 combines with J gene TRBJ2-7; 9 nucleotides align to TRBD1. The trim removed 5 bases at V and 6 bases at J, leaving 8 bases unmatched. Germline-derived CDR1 and CDR2 are SQVTM and ANQGSEA. There are 13 residues in the CDR3. CDR3 DNA sequence: TGCAGCGTTTCTCGGGACAGGGTGACCGAGCAGTACTTC. Protein sequence: CSVSRDRVTEQYF.

V gene TRBV20-1 combines with J gene TRBJ2-3, with D perhaps matching TRBD1 or TRBD2 (5 bases each). CDR1 DFQATT and CDR2 SNEGSKA come from the germline V gene (reference sequence). Between the trimmed V and J ends, which lost 5 bases and 8 bases, there was a span of 23 bases. The CDR3 sequence is 15 residues long. The CDR3 spells CSALDPLGAQSTQYF. In nucleotides, the CDR3 is TGCAGTGCTTTAGATCCTCTCGGGGCACAGTCTACGCAGTATTTT.

V usage is TRBV28 and J usage is TRBJ2-1; no clear D. This CDR3 has 13 amino acids. Trimming shortened V by 8 bases and J by 7 bases, and 15 bases separated the two germline ends. Germline V gives CDR1 MDHEN, CDR2 SYDVKM. The CDR3, as DNA: TGTGCCAGCTCCAACGGCCCCCGAAATGAGCAGTTCTTC. Translation gives CASSNGPRNEQFF.

V usage is TRBV9 and J usage is TRBJ2-7; no clear D gene. V was cut by 0 bases and J by 7 bases, with 11 bases left in between. From germline, CDR1 is SGDLS and CDR2 YYNGEE. This CDR3 spans 13 amino acids. The CDR3 sequence: CASSVEGPKEQYF. As DNA, the CDR3 is TGTGCCAGCAGCGTAGAAGGTCCTAAGGAGCAGTACTTC.

J is TRBJ2-2 and V is TRBV4-3; the match to TRBD2 covers 8 bases. V gave up 3 bases and J gave up 5 bases; unmatched junction bases: 5. Germline-derived CDR1 and CDR2 are LGHNA and YSLEER. The CDR3 sequence is 15 residues long. In DNA form, the CDR3 reads TGCGCCAGCAGCCACGTTCGGGGGGGAACCGGGGAGCTGTTTTTT. It translates to CASSHVRGGTGELFF.

V is TRBV25-1 and J is TRBJ1-4; 10 bases map to TRBD1. CDR3 length: 16 amino acids. The V segment lost 5 bases and the J segment 7 bases; nucleotides outside the gene matches: 10. Per the germline V gene, CDR1 is MGHDK and CDR2 is SYGVNS. The CDR3 DNA reads TGTGCCAGCAGTATGACAGGGGGCGTAATAAGTGAAAAACTGTTTTTT. Translation: CASSMTGGVISEKLFF.

The gene calls are TRBV6-2 or TRBV6-3 and TRBJ2-5, with 8 positions matching TRBD1. Per germline, CDR1 MNHEY and CDR2 SVGEGT. CDR3 size: 18 residues. J lost 4 bases, V lost 0 bases, and 13 bases had no gene match. The CDR3 DNA sequence: TGTGCCAGCAGTTACTCACGGAGACAGGGGATGAGAGGAGAGACCCAGTACTTC. Translating gives CASSYSRRQGMRGETQYF.

The gene calls are TRBV20-1 and TRBJ1-2; D is possibly TRBD1 (5 bases). CDR3 size: 13 residues. With 0 bases removed from V and 4 bases from J, the gap between germline ends came to 9 bases. Looked up from germline, CDR1 is DFQATT and CDR2 is SNEGSKA (reference sequence). Written as DNA, the CDR3 is TGCAGTGCTAGAGAAATAACAGGCTATGGCTACACCTTC. Translation gives CSAREITGYGYTF.

In nucleotides, the CDR3 is TGTGCCAGTAGCAGGACCCGGACAGTAGACAATGAGCAGTTCTTC. Amino acids: CASSRTRTVDNEQFF. The chain combines TRBV19 with TRBJ2-1, with TRBD1 as a possible D gene (6 bases). Trimming took off 6 bases at V and 5 bases at J, with 17 bases between the two ends. Germline CDR1 is LNHDA and CDR2 is SQIVND (reference sequence). There are 15 residues in the CDR3. The variable domain in full, completed from reference TRBV19 and TRBJ2-1, reads DGGITQSPKYLFRKEGQNVTLSCEQNLNHDAMYWYRQDPGQGLRLIYYSQIVNDFQKGDIAEGYSVSREKKESFPLTVTSAQKNPTAFYLCASSRTRTVDNEQFFGPGTRLTVL.